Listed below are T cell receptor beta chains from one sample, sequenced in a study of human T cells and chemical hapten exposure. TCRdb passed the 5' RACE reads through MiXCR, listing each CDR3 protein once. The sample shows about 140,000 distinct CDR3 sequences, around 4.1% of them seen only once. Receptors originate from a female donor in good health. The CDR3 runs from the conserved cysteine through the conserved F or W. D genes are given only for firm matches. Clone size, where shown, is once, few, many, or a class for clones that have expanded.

cdr3_aa: CASSLGRAGDEKLFF
cdr3_nt: TGTGCCAGCAGTTTGGGTCGGGCAGGGGATGAAAAACTGTTTTTT
j_call: TRBJ1-4
v_call: TRBV28
clone_size: many
d_call: .

cdr3_aa: CASSLRGDLGNEQFF
cdr3_nt: TGTGCCAGCAGCTTGCGGGGGGATCTCGGCAATGAGCAGTTCTTC
j_call: TRBJ2-1
v_call: TRBV5-5
clone_size: .
d_call: TRBD2

cdr3_aa: CASSLPGQREAFF
cdr3_nt: TGCGCCAGCAGCTTACCGGGACAGCGTGAAGCTTTCTTT
j_call: TRBJ1-1
v_call: TRBV5-1
clone_size: many
d_call: TRBD1

cdr3_aa: CAIGGRQASYNEQFF
cdr3_nt: TGTGCCATCGGGGGGCGACAGGCATCCTACAATGAGCAGTTCTTC
j_call: TRBJ2-1
v_call: TRBV10-3
clone_size: .
d_call: .

cdr3_aa: CASGLSDVLTF
cdr3_nt: TGTGCTAGTGGTTTGTCGGACGTCCTGACTTTC
j_call: TRBJ2-6
v_call: TRBV12-5
clone_size: many
d_call: .

cdr3_aa: CASSPHPDTQYF
cdr3_nt: TGTGCCAGCAGTCCCCACCCAGATACGCAGTATTTT
j_call: TRBJ2-3
v_call: TRBV12-3/TRBV12-4
clone_size: few
d_call: .

cdr3_aa: CASTGGSTNTGELFF
cdr3_nt: TGTGCCAGCACCGGGGGCAGTACTAACACCGGGGAGCTGTTTTTT
j_call: TRBJ2-2
v_call: TRBV5-4
clone_size: many
d_call: .

cdr3_aa: CASSGRDTAGSYNEQFF
cdr3_nt: TGTGCCAGCAGTGGGCGGGACACTGCCGGCTCCTACAATGAGCAGTTCTTC
j_call: TRBJ2-1
v_call: TRBV25-1
clone_size: many
d_call: .

cdr3_aa: CSVEGTSGANEQFF
cdr3_nt: TGCAGCGTTGAAGGGACTAGCGGGGCCAATGAGCAGTTCTTC
j_call: TRBJ2-1
v_call: TRBV29-1
clone_size: many
d_call: TRBD2

cdr3_aa: CASSQGWTTGTEAFF
cdr3_nt: TGCGCCAGCAGCCAAGGTTGGACGACCGGCACTGAAGCTTTCTTT
j_call: TRBJ1-1
v_call: TRBV4-3
clone_size: many
d_call: .

cdr3_aa: CASSLVSSYEQYF
cdr3_nt: TGTGCCAGCAGTTTGGTCAGTTCCTACGAGCAGTACTTC
j_call: TRBJ2-7
v_call: TRBV28
clone_size: many
d_call: .

cdr3_aa: CAWSTGSGDTEAFF
cdr3_nt: TGTGCCTGGAGTACGGGCTCAGGGGACACTGAAGCTTTCTTT
j_call: TRBJ1-1
v_call: TRBV30
clone_size: many
d_call: .

cdr3_aa: CASSERDRVSSPINEKLFF
cdr3_nt: TGCGCCAGCAGTGAGCGGGACAGGGTATCCTCCCCGATAAATGAAAAACTGTTTTTT
j_call: TRBJ1-4
v_call: TRBV10-2
clone_size: many
d_call: TRBD1

cdr3_aa: CASSFSAGGPYEQYF
cdr3_nt: TGTGCCAGTAGTTTTTCGGCAGGAGGCCCCTACGAGCAGTACTTC
j_call: TRBJ2-7
v_call: TRBV19
clone_size: many
d_call: .

cdr3_aa: CASSSRPPGTYEQYF
cdr3_nt: TGTGCCAGCAGCTCCAGACCCCCGGGTACCTACGAGCAGTACTTC
j_call: TRBJ2-7
v_call: TRBV7-6
clone_size: many
d_call: .

cdr3_aa: CASSSHFRQEQFF
cdr3_nt: TGTGCCAGCAGCTCCCATTTTCGCCAGGAGCAGTTCTTC
j_call: TRBJ2-1
v_call: TRBV7-2
clone_size: many
d_call: .

cdr3_aa: CSARGIAGGSDTQYF
cdr3_nt: TGCAGTGCTAGGGGTATAGCGGGGGGCTCAGATACGCAGTATTTT
j_call: TRBJ2-3
v_call: TRBV20-1
clone_size: many
d_call: TRBD2

cdr3_aa: CASSGGPGYTF
cdr3_nt: TGTGCCAGCAGCGGCGGACCTGGCTACACCTTC
j_call: TRBJ1-2
v_call: TRBV7-8
clone_size: .
d_call: .

cdr3_aa: CASSSMGVWAAWSGTSNTDTQYF
cdr3_nt: TGTGCCAGCAGCTCCATGGGGGTGTGGGCAGCTTGGAGTGGGACTAGCAACACAGATACGCAGTATTTT
j_call: TRBJ2-3
v_call: TRBV5-5
clone_size: many
d_call: TRBD2

cdr3_aa: CSALRATNSPLHF
cdr3_nt: TGCAGTGCTCTCCGGGCCACGAATTCACCCCTCCACTTT
j_call: TRBJ1-6
v_call: TRBV20-1
clone_size: many
d_call: .

cdr3_aa: CATSRDAVSGRSF
cdr3_nt: TGTGCCACCAGCAGAGACGCGGTATCTGGGCGAAGCTTC
j_call: TRBJ1-2
v_call: TRBV15
clone_size: many
d_call: .

cdr3_aa: CASSLAGSTGELFF
cdr3_nt: TGTGCCAGCAGCTTAGCAGGGAGCACCGGGGAGCTGTTTTTT
j_call: TRBJ2-2
v_call: TRBV7-2
clone_size: many
d_call: .

cdr3_aa: CASSLEGLTDQYF
cdr3_nt: TGTGCCAGCAGCTTAGAGGGATTGACAGATCAGTACTTC
j_call: TRBJ2-4
v_call: TRBV7-8
clone_size: many
d_call: .

cdr3_aa: CASSFVQGIVNTEAFF
cdr3_nt: TGTGCCAGCAGCTTTGTACAGGGGATCGTGAACACTGAAGCTTTCTTT
j_call: TRBJ1-1
v_call: TRBV5-6
clone_size: few
d_call: TRBD1

cdr3_aa: CASSSVPPETQYF
cdr3_nt: TGTGCCAGCAGTTCCGTACCCCCCGAGACCCAGTACTTC
j_call: TRBJ2-5
v_call: TRBV6-5
clone_size: many
d_call: .

cdr3_aa: CASISAGGGLYEQYF
cdr3_nt: TGTGCCAGCATCAGCGCCGGGGGAGGCCTCTACGAGCAGTACTTC
j_call: TRBJ2-7
v_call: TRBV28
clone_size: few
d_call: .

cdr3_aa: CATSNSGANVLTF
cdr3_nt: TGCGCCACGAGTAACTCTGGGGCCAACGTCCTGACTTTC
j_call: TRBJ2-6
v_call: TRBV5-1
clone_size: many
d_call: .

cdr3_aa: CASSTDGNNSPLHF
cdr3_nt: TGTGCCAGCAGCACCGACGGAAATAATTCACCCCTCCACTTT
j_call: TRBJ1-6
v_call: TRBV9
clone_size: many
d_call: .

cdr3_aa: CASSQDSQLLYEQYF
cdr3_nt: TGTGCCAGCAGCCAAGACAGCCAGTTGCTTTACGAGCAGTACTTC
j_call: TRBJ2-7
v_call: TRBV14
clone_size: many
d_call: .

cdr3_aa: CSVSRGTEAFF
cdr3_nt: TGCAGCGTCAGTAGGGGCACTGAAGCTTTCTTT
j_call: TRBJ1-1
v_call: TRBV29-1
clone_size: many
d_call: .

cdr3_aa: CASNPALTGNTIYF
cdr3_nt: TGTGCCAGCAACCCGGCCCTCACTGGAAACACCATATATTTT
j_call: TRBJ1-3
v_call: TRBV4-2
clone_size: many
d_call: .

cdr3_aa: CATSELEKQFF
cdr3_nt: TGTGCCACCAGTGAGTTGGAGAAGCAGTTCTTC
j_call: TRBJ2-1
v_call: TRBV24-1
clone_size: few
d_call: .

cdr3_aa: CASAPPGQGPNEQFF
cdr3_nt: TGTGCCAGCGCCCCACCCGGGCAGGGGCCCAATGAGCAGTTCTTC
j_call: TRBJ2-1
v_call: TRBV6-1
clone_size: many
d_call: .

cdr3_aa: CASSTGQGKKTQYF
cdr3_nt: TGTGCCAGCAGTACCGGACAGGGTAAAAAGACCCAGTACTTC
j_call: TRBJ2-5
v_call: TRBV6-6
clone_size: many
d_call: TRBD1

cdr3_aa: CASSLGRLAGADTQYF
cdr3_nt: TGCGCCAGCAGCTTGGGACGACTAGCGGGGGCAGATACGCAGTATTTT
j_call: TRBJ2-3
v_call: TRBV5-1
clone_size: few
d_call: TRBD2

cdr3_aa: CASSSLGTGRSNEKLFF
cdr3_nt: TGTGCCAGCAGTTCACTTGGGACAGGGAGGAGTAATGAAAAACTGTTTTTT
j_call: TRBJ1-4
v_call: TRBV25-1
clone_size: few
d_call: TRBD1

cdr3_aa: CASSLTGGRGGNTIYF
cdr3_nt: TGTGCCAGCAGCCTTACCGGTGGGCGTGGTGGAAACACCATATATTTT
j_call: TRBJ1-3
v_call: TRBV7-2
clone_size: .
d_call: .

cdr3_aa: CASSYIHGGQETQYF
cdr3_nt: TGTGCCAGCAGTTATATCCACGGAGGCCAAGAGACCCAGTACTTC
j_call: TRBJ2-5
v_call: TRBV6-5
clone_size: many
d_call: .

cdr3_aa: CASRDRGLFTDTQYF
cdr3_nt: TGTGCCAGCAGGGACAGGGGGCTTTTTACAGATACGCAGTATTTT
j_call: TRBJ2-3
v_call: TRBV11-2
clone_size: many
d_call: TRBD1

cdr3_aa: CASSPGGQAGEETQYF
cdr3_nt: TGTGCCAGCAGCCCGGGCGGACAAGCGGGGGAAGAGACCCAGTACTTC
j_call: TRBJ2-5
v_call: TRBV4-2
clone_size: .
d_call: TRBD2

cdr3_aa: CASSLSFSSLRVDQPQHF
cdr3_nt: TGTGCCAGCAGTTTATCGTTCTCGAGCTTAAGGGTAGATCAGCCCCAGCATTTT
j_call: TRBJ1-5
v_call: TRBV27
clone_size: .
d_call: .

cdr3_aa: CASTDWGDTQYF
cdr3_nt: TGTGCCAGCACCGACTGGGGAGATACGCAGTATTTT
j_call: TRBJ2-3
v_call: TRBV11-2
clone_size: many
d_call: .

cdr3_aa: CASSKVRTDYGYTF
cdr3_nt: TGCGCCAGCAGCAAGGTGAGGACGGACTATGGCTACACCTTC
j_call: TRBJ1-2
v_call: TRBV5-1
clone_size: few
d_call: .

cdr3_aa: CASSDQGRNQPQHF
cdr3_nt: TGCGCCAGCAGTGATCAGGGACGGAATCAGCCCCAGCATTTT
j_call: TRBJ1-5
v_call: TRBV10-2
clone_size: many
d_call: .

cdr3_aa: CSGTKTAPTEAFF
cdr3_nt: TGCAGCGGGACGAAGACAGCCCCAACTGAAGCTTTCTTT
j_call: TRBJ1-1
v_call: TRBV29-1
clone_size: .
d_call: .

cdr3_aa: CASSLLGRGRSFTDTQYF
cdr3_nt: TGTGCCAGCAGTTTACTGGGCAGGGGGCGAAGTTTCACAGATACGCAGTATTTT
j_call: TRBJ2-3
v_call: TRBV12-3/TRBV12-4
clone_size: many
d_call: TRBD1

cdr3_aa: CASSYLGGLEPQHF
cdr3_nt: TGTGCCAGCAGTTACCTGGGGGGCTTGGAGCCCCAGCATTTT
j_call: TRBJ1-5
v_call: TRBV6-6
clone_size: many
d_call: .

cdr3_aa: CASSLGAGGNTGELFF
cdr3_nt: TGTGCCAGCAGCTTAGGGGCGGGAGGGAACACCGGGGAGCTGTTTTTT
j_call: TRBJ2-2
v_call: TRBV7-8
clone_size: few
d_call: TRBD2

cdr3_aa: CASSHGQGEAFF
cdr3_nt: TGTGCCAGCAGCCACGGACAGGGGGAGGCTTTCTTT
j_call: TRBJ1-1
v_call: TRBV5-5
clone_size: .
d_call: TRBD1

cdr3_aa: CASRQGFDIQYF
cdr3_nt: TGTGCCAGTCGACAGGGGTTTGACATTCAGTACTTC
j_call: TRBJ2-4
v_call: TRBV2
clone_size: many
d_call: TRBD1

cdr3_aa: CASSPQPGQGTYGYTF
cdr3_nt: TGTGCCAGCTCTCCCCAACCGGGACAGGGGACGTATGGCTACACCTTC
j_call: TRBJ1-2
v_call: TRBV18
clone_size: many
d_call: TRBD1

cdr3_aa: CASSRDSLLNTGELFF
cdr3_nt: TGTGCCAGCAGCCGAGACAGCCTTCTAAACACCGGGGAGCTGTTTTTT
j_call: TRBJ2-2
v_call: TRBV7-2
clone_size: many
d_call: .

cdr3_aa: CASIPQGDSGANVLTF
cdr3_nt: TGTGCCAGCATCCCCCAGGGGGACTCTGGGGCCAACGTCCTGACTTTC
j_call: TRBJ2-6
v_call: TRBV7-9
clone_size: few
d_call: TRBD1

cdr3_aa: CASSQGTGGPSDTQYF
cdr3_nt: TGTGCCAGCAGCCAAGGGACAGGGGGCCCGTCAGATACGCAGTATTTT
j_call: TRBJ2-3
v_call: TRBV4-2
clone_size: many
d_call: TRBD1

cdr3_aa: CASSPQPGTATNSPLHF
cdr3_nt: TGTGCCAGCAGCCCCCAGCCCGGGACAGCGACAAATTCACCCCTCCACTTT
j_call: TRBJ1-6
v_call: TRBV5-4
clone_size: many
d_call: TRBD1